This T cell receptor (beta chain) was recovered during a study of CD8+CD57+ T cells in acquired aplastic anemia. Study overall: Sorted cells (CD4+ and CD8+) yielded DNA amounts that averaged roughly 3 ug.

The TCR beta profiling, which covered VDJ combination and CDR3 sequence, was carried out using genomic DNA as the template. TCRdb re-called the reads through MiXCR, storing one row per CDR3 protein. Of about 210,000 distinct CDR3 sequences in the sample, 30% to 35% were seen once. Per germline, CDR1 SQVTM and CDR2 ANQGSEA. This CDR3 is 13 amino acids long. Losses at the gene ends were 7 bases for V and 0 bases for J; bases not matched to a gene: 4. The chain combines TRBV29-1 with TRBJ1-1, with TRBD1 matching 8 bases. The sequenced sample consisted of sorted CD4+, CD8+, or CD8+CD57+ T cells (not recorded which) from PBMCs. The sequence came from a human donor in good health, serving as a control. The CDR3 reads CSGRQGMNTEAFF. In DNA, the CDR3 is TGCAGCGGTCGACAGGGGATGAACACTGAAGCTTTCTTT.